The entry below describes one T cell receptor (beta chain). Its target is unknown. Trimming shortened V by 7 bases and J by 2 bases, and 23 bases separated the two germline ends. Germline assignment: CDR1 SQVTM and CDR2 ANQGSEA. The length of the CDR3 is 16 residues. The sample is drawn from a study of shared clonotypes between healthy human individuals. Overall study results and limits: Relative to clonotypes present in all four donors, those not shared had lower generation probabilities. Approximately 5% of naive CD4 clonotypes were shared across a handful of donors.

CD45RO-negative cells were positively selected for CCR7, leaving out terminally differentiated effector memory CD45RA+ cells. Libraries were prepared by immunoSEQ multiplex PCR; TCRdb keeps only in-frame clonotypes and omits some of them. The sample has about 2 million clones, over 85% seen once. The chain uses TRBV29-1 and TRBJ1-2; D might be TRBD1 (6 bases). The TCR originated in a man in his late teens or twenties in good health. Sample: naive CD8+ T cells sorted from blood. The CDR3 DNA reads as TGCAGCGCCCCGCGCCTAGAGCAAACAGGGAACTATGGCTACACCTTC. Amino acid sequence: CSAPRLEQTGNYGYTF.